These 31 T cell receptor beta chains share one sample of origin, sequenced in a study of blood T cell repertoires in COVID-19. Here immunoSEQ multiplex PCR was the method, and the copy in TCRdb shows in-frame clones only, minus some. The table shows 150,000 or so clones, with more than 85% occurring only once. The sample taken for sequencing was peripheral blood. The receptors stem from a man aged 50 or older with acute or convalescent COVID-19.

J is TRBJ2-1 and V is TRBV7-8; 9 bases line up with TRBD1. CDR1 is SGHVS and CDR2 is FQNEAQ in the germline V gene. J was trimmed by 7 bases and V by 6 bases; bases with no gene match: 10. The CDR3 contains 15 residues. CDR3 nucleotides: TGTGCCAGCAGACCAGACAGGGGGGTAAGGAATGAGCAGTTCTTC. It encodes CASRPDRGVRNEQFF. The whole variable domain, filled in from reference TRBV7-8 and TRBJ2-1, reads GAGVSQSPRYKVAKRGQDVALRCDPISGHVSLFWYQQALGQGPEFLTYFQNEAQLDKSGLPSDRFFAERPEGSVSTLKIQRTQQEDSAVYLCASRPDRGVRNEQFFGPGTRLTVL.

The chain links TRBV5-1 to TRBJ1-3, with D tentatively TRBD1 (5 bases). The CDR3 runs 15 residues. The germline gives CDR1 SGHRS, CDR2 YFSETQ. Trimming removed 0 bases from V and 0 bases from J, with 7 bases in between. The CDR3 loop is CASSLGQLSGNTIYF. CDR3 in DNA: TGCGCCAGCAGCTTGGGACAGCTCTCTGGAAACACCATATATTTT.

This rearrangement joins TRBV11-2 to TRBJ2-7; TRBD2 is a possible D gene (5 bases). Germline-derived CDR1 and CDR2 are SGHAT and FQNNGV. V was pared by 3 bases and J by 5 bases, with 11 bases between. This CDR3 has 13 amino acids. CDR3 nucleotide sequence: TGTGCCAGCAGCTTTATGGGAGTCAACGAGCAGTACTTC. It codes for CASSFMGVNEQYF.

This rearrangement joins TRBV18 to TRBJ2-5, with 7 bases that match TRBD2. Germline-derived CDR1 and CDR2 are KGHSH and LQKENI. The ends lost 4 bases at V and 11 bases at J; junction bases unmatched: 13. The CDR3 loop spans 14 amino acids. CDR3 sequence (DNA): TGTGCCAGCTCACTCGGCGGCGCGGGAGCCATACAGTACTTC. Protein: CASSLGGAGAIQYF.

V is TRBV27 and J is TRBJ2-5; 14 bases line up with TRBD2. V lost 0 bases, J lost 7 bases, and 4 bases stayed unmatched. The CDR3 extends over 16 amino acids. CDR1 and CDR2 (germline): MNHEY, SMNVEV (reference sequence). CDR3 protein: CASSLSGTSGSGTQYF. CDR3 in DNA: TGTGCCAGCAGTTTATCCGGGACTAGCGGGAGTGGGACCCAGTACTTC.

The chain carries TRBV7-9 and TRBJ1-6; maybe TRBD1 (6 bases). CDR1 and CDR2 (germline): SEHNR, FQNEAQ (reference sequence). This CDR3 has 18 amino acids. Trimming stripped 3 bases from V and 6 bases from J, with 21 bases between. The CDR3 sequence is CASSFFTGSAQLNSPLHF. CDR3 DNA: TGTGCCAGCAGCTTCTTTACAGGGTCGGCACAACTTAATTCACCCCTCCACTTT.

The chain joins TRBV18 to TRBJ1-4, with D perhaps TRBD1 (6 bases). V gave up 2 bases and J gave up 4 bases, with 17 bases separating them. Per germline, CDR1 KGHSH and CDR2 LQKENI. This CDR3 contains 17 residues. The CDR3 nucleotides read TGTGCCAGCTCACCAAGAAGCGCAGGGGTGGGTAATGAAAAACTGTTTTTT. This translates into CASSPRSAGVGNEKLFF.

This clone was detected only once. The V gene is TRBV28, the J gene TRBJ1-1; 8 bases agree with TRBD1. V was pared by 6 bases and J by 1 base, with 13 bases of the junction left unmatched. This CDR3 contains 17 residues. Germline values: CDR1 MDHEN, CDR2 SYDVKM. The CDR3 sequence: CASREVLQGAGNTEAFF. CDR3 DNA: TGTGCCAGCAGAGAGGTACTTCAGGGGGCGGGGAACACTGAAGCTTTCTTT.

The chain joins TRBV9 to TRBJ2-1; D perhaps matches TRBD2 (6 bases). The CDR3 totals 14 residues. Germline V lookup: CDR1 SGDLS, CDR2 YYNGEE. V was trimmed by 1 base and J by 7 bases, leaving 12 bases between them. CDR3 region: CASSVIGGMNEQFF. CDR3 DNA: TGTGCCAGCAGCGTAATCGGGGGTATGAATGAGCAGTTCTTC.

The rearrangement links TRBV7-9 to TRBJ2-5; 14 nucleotides line up with TRBD2. Trimming at V came to 4 bases and at J to 2 bases, leaving 12 bases not matched to a gene. Germline V gene lookup returns CDR1 SEHNR and CDR2 FQNEAQ (reference sequence). This CDR3 is 19 amino acids long. CDR3: CASSYRPGLAGVKQETQYF. CDR3 nucleotides: TGTGCCAGCAGCTACAGGCCGGGACTAGCGGGAGTGAAGCAAGAGACCCAGTACTTC.

This clone was detected once. The chain employs TRBV13 and TRBJ1-3; TRBD1 is a possible D gene (6 bases). V lost 5 bases, J lost 6 bases, and 14 bases lay in between. CDR1 and CDR2 from the germline V gene are PRHDT and FYEKMQ (reference sequence). CDR3 size: 14 residues. The CDR3 DNA sequence: TGTGCCAGCAGCCAACAACAGGGCGTAAACACCATATATTTT. Translation: CASSQQQGVNTIYF.

The rearrangement links TRBV24-1 to TRBJ2-3; D gene ambiguous. Germline CDR1 is KGHDR and CDR2 is SFDVKD. Trimming left V 3 bases short and J 3 bases short, with 18 bases between. CDR3 length: 17 amino acids. CDR3 in amino acids: CATSDATRVVTTDTQYF. The CDR3 DNA reads as TGTGCCACCAGTGATGCCACACGGGTCGTCACGACAGATACGCAGTATTTT.

This rearrangement joins TRBV6-1 to TRBJ1-1, with D possibly TRBD1 on 5 matching bases. V lost 2 bases to trimming and J lost 1 base, with 5 bases between them. This CDR3 has 13 amino acids. Germline CDR1 and CDR2: MNHNS and SASEGT. DNA of the CDR3: TGTGCCAGCAGTGAACAGGGGAACACTGAAGCTTTCTTT. As protein: CASSEQGNTEAFF.

The chain combines TRBV7-9 with TRBJ1-2, with D possibly matching TRBD1 (5 bases). Germline V CDR1 and CDR2: SEHNR, FQNEAQ (reference sequence). Trimming pared 5 bases from V and 6 bases from J, leaving 13 bases between. The CDR3 sequence is 13 residues long. CDR3 sequence reads: CASSLRQFDGYTF. The CDR3 DNA is TGTGCCAGCAGCCTAAGACAGTTCGATGGCTACACCTTC.

The chain is built from TRBV5-1 and TRBJ2-6, with D unclear. Germline V lookup: CDR1 SGHRS, CDR2 YFSETQ. Trimming left V 2 bases short and J 0 bases short, with 9 bases between. This CDR3 region has 16 residues. This chain's CDR3 is CASSFISNSGANVLTF. CDR3 DNA sequence: TGCGCCAGCAGCTTCATCAGTAACTCTGGGGCCAACGTCCTGACTTTC. The full variable domain, rest sourced from reference TRBV5-1 and TRBJ2-6, is KAGVTQTPRYLIKTRGQQVTLSCSPISGHRSVSWYQQTPGQGLQFLFEYFSETQRNKGNFPGRFSGRQFSNSRSEMNVSTLELGDSALYLCASSFISNSGANVLTFGAGSRLTVL.

The chain carries TRBV7-9 and TRBJ1-1, with 7 bases aligning to TRBD1. The CDR3 is 15 residues long. Looked up from germline, CDR1 is SEHNR and CDR2 is FQNEAQ (reference sequence). V lost 5 bases to trimming and J lost 6 bases; unmatched junction nucleotides: 12. The CDR3 protein is CASSPYRGWNAEAFF. The DNA of the CDR3 is TGTGCCAGCAGCCCCTACAGGGGTTGGAATGCTGAAGCTTTCTTT.

The V and J genes are TRBV14 and TRBJ1-1; 12 nucleotides align to TRBD1. The CDR3 is 17 residues long. V was clipped by 4 bases and J by 4 bases; unmatched bases: 10. Germline CDR1 SGHDN, CDR2 FVKESK. The CDR3 sequence is CASSRRRDRGRGTEAFF. For the CDR3, the DNA is TGTGCCAGCAGCCGCCGCCGGGACAGGGGGCGAGGCACTGAAGCTTTCTTT.

V and J are TRBV12-3 or TRBV12-4 and TRBJ1-1; a possible D gene is TRBD1 (5 bases). This CDR3 region has 13 residues. Trimming took 3 bases from V and 4 from J, leaving 9 bases between them. CDR3 coding DNA: TGTGCCAGCAGTTTTCCGGGGGGCACTGAAGCTTTCTTT. This encodes CASSFPGGTEAFF.

V and J are TRBV27 and TRBJ2-7; 9 bases fit TRBD1. From germline, CDR1 is MNHEY and CDR2 SMNVEV (reference sequence). V dropped 5 bases and J dropped 4; count of bases not matched to a gene: 9. CDR3 length: 15 amino acids. The CDR3 loop reads CASSLTGTGRYEQYF. Written as DNA, the CDR3 is TGTGCCAGCAGTCTGACCGGGACAGGGCGTTACGAGCAGTACTTC.

This clone has just one count. The V and J genes are TRBV29-1 and TRBJ2-1, with TRBD2 matching over 9 bases. The CDR3 is made up of 17 amino acids. Germline V gene lookup returns CDR1 SQVTM and CDR2 ANQGSEA. Trimming removed 7 bases from V and 9 bases from J; junction bases left unmatched: 22. The CDR3, as DNA: TGCAGCGCCGACCCCGGGAGCGGGGGGACCCGGTCGGGTGAGCAGTTCTTC. It translates to CSADPGSGGTRSGEQFF.

This rearrangement joins TRBV9 to TRBJ1-1, with 7 bases lining up with TRBD1. V was pared by 6 bases and J by 1 base, with 9 bases of the junction left unmatched. This CDR3 contains 15 residues. Germline-derived CDR1 and CDR2 are SGDLS and YYNGEE. As DNA, the CDR3 is TGTGCCAGCACACCTGCTGGGGACAGGAACACTGAAGCTTTCTTT. It encodes CASTPAGDRNTEAFF.

The rearrangement links TRBV11-3 to TRBJ1-3; 7 bases match TRBD1. The length of the CDR3 is 14 residues. V shed 6 bases and J 0 bases; nucleotides not matched to a gene: 2. Germline CDR1 SGHNT, CDR2 YENEEA. The CDR3 sequence: CASSRDSSGNTIYF. In nucleotides, the CDR3 is TGTGCCAGCAGTCGGGACAGCTCTGGAAACACCATATATTTT.

This chain connects TRBV7-6 to TRBJ2-1, with 14 positions matching TRBD2. The CDR3 has 20 residues. Trimming removed 0 bases from V and 0 bases from J; junction bases left unmatched: 7. Germline values: CDR1 SGHVS, CDR2 FNYEAQ. Here the CDR3 reads CASSLAGLAGDKSSYNEQFF. The CDR3 DNA is TGTGCCAGCAGCTTAGCGGGACTAGCGGGAGATAAAAGCTCCTACAATGAGCAGTTCTTC.

This clone occurred a few times. The chain carries TRBV29-1 and TRBJ1-2; 7 bases align to TRBD1. V lost 5 bases and J lost 4; bases outside the gene matches: 7. The CDR3 has 13 residues. Germline V gene sequence: CDR1 SQVTM, CDR2 ANQGSEA. DNA for the CDR3: TGCAGCGTTCAAGGGACAGAGATCTATGGCTACACCTTC. Encoded protein: CSVQGTEIYGYTF.

This chain connects TRBV5-4 to TRBJ2-3, with TRBD1 as a possible D gene (6 bases). The CDR3 loop spans 15 amino acids. Germline CDR1 is SGHNT and CDR2 is YYREEE (reference sequence). V gave up 6 bases and J gave up 0 bases, with 14 bases separating them. DNA for the CDR3: TGTGCCAGCACCAGGACAGTAACTAGCACAGATACGCAGTATTTT. Protein sequence: CASTRTVTSTDTQYF. Using reference TRBV5-4 and TRBJ2-3 for the parts outside the CDR3, the full variable domain is ETGVTQSPTHLIKTRGQQVTLRCSSQSGHNTVSWYQQALGQGPQFIFQYYREEENGRGNFPPRFSGLQFPNYSSELNVNALELDDSALYLCASTRTVTSTDTQYFGPGTRLTVL.

This chain joins TRBV7-2 and TRBJ2-1, with 9 bases fitting TRBD1. Losses at the gene ends were 0 bases for V and 8 bases for J; bases not matched to a gene: 11. The CDR3 has 17 residues. The V gene's germline CDR1 is SGHTA and CDR2 FQGNSA. CDR3 sequence (DNA): TGTGCCAGCAGCTTAGCTTTCCGGACAGGGGCCTGGGATGAGCAGTTCTTC. It specifies CASSLAFRTGAWDEQFF.

V gene TRBV11-2 combines with J gene TRBJ2-6; TRBD2 is a possible D gene (5 bases). The CDR3 runs to 17 residues. CDR1 is SGHAT and CDR2 is FQNNGV in the germline V gene. Trimming pared 5 bases from V and 1 base from J, leaving 15 bases between. The CDR3 sequence: CASSPNLSGSGANVLTF. CDR3 nucleotides: TGTGCCAGCAGCCCGAACCTGAGCGGATCTGGGGCCAACGTCCTGACTTTC.

The chain is built from TRBV7-9 and TRBJ2-3; perhaps TRBD2 as D (5 bases). Per germline, CDR1 SEHNR and CDR2 FQNEAQ (reference sequence). Trimming took 4 bases from V and 4 from J, leaving 9 bases between them. The CDR3 is 13 residues long. The CDR3 nucleotides are TGTGCCAGCAGCTCCCGGGGTCCAGATACGCAGTATTTT. Amino acids: CASSSRGPDTQYF.

The rearrangement uses TRBV5-1 and TRBJ2-5, with TRBD1 matching 8 bases. V dropped 3 bases and J dropped 1; count of bases not matched to a gene: 5. CDR3 length equals 15 residues. Germline loops: CDR1 SGHRS, CDR2 YFSETQ. This CDR3 is CASSSGQGSQETQYF. The CDR3 bases are TGCGCCAGCAGCTCCGGACAGGGAAGCCAAGAGACCCAGTACTTC. Full variable domain (outside the CDR3, taken from reference TRBV5-1 and TRBJ2-5): KAGVTQTPRYLIKTRGQQVTLSCSPISGHRSVSWYQQTPGQGLQFLFEYFSETQRNKGNFPGRFSGRQFSNSRSEMNVSTLELGDSALYLCASSSGQGSQETQYFGPGTRLLVL.

The V call is TRBV6-5, the J call TRBJ2-1; D might be TRBD2 (5 bases). Germline lookup yields CDR1 MNHEY and CDR2 SVGAGI. V lost 2 bases and J 2 bases, leaving 10 bases between the germline ends. The CDR3 totals 15 residues. The CDR3 sequence is CASSYKWGAYNEQFF. CDR3 in DNA: TGTGCCAGCAGTTACAAGTGGGGAGCCTACAATGAGCAGTTCTTC.

This chain uses TRBV7-2 with TRBJ2-5, with D perhaps TRBD1 (5 bases). The CDR3 has 16 amino acids. V was pared by 1 base and J by 5 bases, with 17 bases between. Germline V gene lookup returns CDR1 SGHTA and CDR2 FQGNSA. The chain's CDR3 is CASSLEIRVVWETQYF. In DNA, the CDR3 is TGTGCCAGCAGCTTAGAAATCAGGGTAGTTTGGGAGACCCAGTACTTC.